The T cell receptor beta chain described here comes from a study of shared clonotypes between healthy human individuals. The study's findings and limits: Rarefaction indicated that sorted-subset sequencing remained incomplete although depth was large. In general, naive subsets displayed greater estimated richness than memory subsets did.

CD8 cells regarded as naive lacked CD45RO, were positively chosen for CCR7, and omitted terminally differentiated effector memory CD45RA+ cells. CDR3 length: 17 amino acids. Trimming removed 2 bases from V and 0 bases from J; junction bases left unmatched: 4. Germline V gene lookup returns CDR1 SEHNR and CDR2 FQNEAQ (reference sequence). TCRdb's table, derived via immunoSEQ multiplex PCR, lists solely in-frame clones and lacks some. Found here are some 2,000,000 clones, approximately 94% of them singletons; the top ten hold 0.85% to 1.2%. A word on this clone: Its antigen is currently unknown.

This chain links TRBV7-9 with TRBJ1-4, with 9 bases lining up with TRBD1. The specimen was naive CD8+ T cells sorted from blood. This TCR derives from a man between 18 and 35 years old in good health. The CDR3 DNA follows: TGTGCCAGCAGCTTAACGGGACAGGGAGCAACTAATGAAAAACTGTTTTTT. Amino acid sequence: CASSLTGQGATNEKLFF.